One sample yielded the 20 T cell receptor beta chains listed below, sequenced in a study of CD8+CD57+ T cells in acquired aplastic anemia. CDR3 and TCR beta VDJ profiling relied on genomic DNA as the template. TCRdb called the reads again in MiXCR, with one record for every CDR3 protein. The sample has under 350,000 distinct CDR3 sequences, roughly 53% seen once. CD8+CD57+ cell expansion, shown by flow cytometry, had occurred in the patients selected for sequencing. Source material: sorted CD4+, CD8+, or CD8+CD57+ T cells (not recorded which) from PBMCs. All receptors derive from a human donor with aplastic anemia.

The V gene is TRBV6-5, the J gene TRBJ2-7; D perhaps matches TRBD2 (5 bases). The CDR3 runs to 15 residues. The V end was cut by 6 bases, the J end by 0 bases, with 15 bases between. Germline V gene sequence: CDR1 MNHEY, CDR2 SVGAGI. The CDR3 region has the DNA TGTGCCAGCAGGCGAGGGAGAGGTGGCTCCTACGAGCAGTACTTC. Translated, it gives CASRRGRGGSYEQYF.

The chain carries TRBV9 and TRBJ1-6; D ambiguous. From germline, CDR1 is SGDLS and CDR2 YYNGEE. V shed 4 bases and J shed 9 bases, with 17 bases lying between them. The CDR3 sequence is 15 residues long. As DNA, the CDR3 is TGTGCCAGCAGCTCAACCATTGATCCCACTTCACCCCTCCACTTT. Its protein is CASSSTIDPTSPLHF.

This clonotype has only a few counts. CDR3 DNA: TGTGCCAGCAGCTTAGCAGGACAGGGCAACTATGGCTACACCTTC. Translated: CASSLAGQGNYGYTF. The rearrangement uses TRBV7-9 and TRBJ1-2; 8 bases agree with TRBD1. The length of the CDR3 is 15 residues. Germline-derived CDR1 and CDR2 are SEHNR and FQNEAQ (reference sequence). The V gene end was trimmed by 0 bases and the J gene end by 2 bases; junction bases not matched to a gene: 2.

The V call is TRBV5-6, the J call TRBJ1-2, with D possibly being TRBD1 (5 bases). CDR1 is SGHDT and CDR2 is YYEEEE in the germline V gene. The CDR3 consists of 12 residues. V gave up 4 bases and J gave up 13 bases, with 17 bases separating them. The CDR3 is CASSQVGGAATF. The CDR3 coding sequence is TGTGCCAGCAGCCAAGTTGGGGGAGCAGCCACCTTC.

The chain employs TRBV2 and TRBJ2-5, with D possibly TRBD1 on 5 matching bases. V was cut by 6 bases and J by 5 bases, with 13 bases left in between. CDR3 length: 13 residues. The germline CDR1 and CDR2 sequences are SNHLY and FYNNEI. The CDR3 region is CASSLGLFETQYF. The CDR3 nucleotides read TGTGCCAGCAGCCTGGGGCTTTTTGAGACCCAGTACTTC.

In its sample, this clonotype was seen a few times. This rearrangement joins TRBV2 to TRBJ2-7; D is unclear. CDR1 and CDR2 from the germline V gene are SNHLY and FYNNEI. V lost 7 bases to trimming and J lost 2 bases, with 9 bases between them. CDR3 length: 12 residues. The CDR3 DNA sequence: TGTGCCAGCACGGCTTACCCCTACGAGCAGTACTTC. It specifies CASTAYPYEQYF.

There are a few counts of this clonotype. The chain has TRBV29-1 and TRBJ1-6; 7 positions agree with TRBD1. Per the germline V gene, CDR1 is SQVTM and CDR2 is ANQGSEA. The CDR3 covers 12 residues. J lost 7 bases, V lost 6 bases, and 3 bases had no gene match. This CDR3 is CSVRGENSPLHF. The CDR3 DNA sequence: TGCAGCGTCAGGGGGGAGAATTCACCCCTCCACTTT.

Ten or more counts support this clonotype. This sequence joins TRBV2 and TRBJ2-5; D is perhaps TRBD1 (6 bases). Per germline, CDR1 SNHLY and CDR2 FYNNEI. The CDR3 runs 13 residues. V lost 7 bases and J lost 4, with 13 bases in between. The CDR3 DNA reads TGTGCCAGCACACAGGGAAACGCAGAGACCCAGTACTTC. Its translation: CASTQGNAETQYF.

Of note for this clonotype: One end of the junction varies from germline; a read error may be responsible. CDR3 region: CASSSIGGGTDVSGGYTF. The CDR3, as DNA: TGTGCCAGCAGCTCCATAGGGGGCGGGACAGACGTATCCGGTGGCTACACCTTC. The chain employs TRBV5-1 and TRBJ1-2; TRBD1 matches 7 bases. The CDR3 is 18 residues long. Per the germline V gene, CDR1 is SGHRS and CDR2 is YFSETQ.

In its sample, this clonotype was seen many times. This chain uses TRBV14 with TRBJ2-3; D unclear. The CDR3 covers 13 residues. Germline-derived CDR1 and CDR2 are SGHDN and FVKESK. V was shortened by 2 bases and J by 2 bases, with 5 bases between the two germline ends. The CDR3 coding sequence is TGTGCCAGCAGCCAAACTCACACAGATACGCAGTATTTT. Translation gives CASSQTHTDTQYF.

This chain links TRBV29-1 with TRBJ1-1, with 9 bases aligning to TRBD1. Germline-derived CDR1 and CDR2 are SQVTM and ANQGSEA. Unmatched junction bases numbered 3, after V lost 4 bases and J lost 0 bases. CDR3 size: 14 residues. CDR3 DNA: TGCAGCGTTGTACAGGGGGCAATGAACACTGAAGCTTTCTTT. As protein: CSVVQGAMNTEAFF.

This clonotype appeared a few times. This chain uses TRBV20-1 with TRBJ2-7; a possible D gene is TRBD1 (5 bases). Germline V gene sequence: CDR1 DFQATT, CDR2 SNEGSKA (reference sequence). The CDR3 covers 14 residues. Trimming removed 3 bases at V and 1 base at J, with 13 bases between. CDR3 in amino acids: CSASAFRESYEQYF. CDR3 in DNA: TGCAGTGCTAGTGCCTTCAGGGAATCCTACGAGCAGTACTTC.

In its sample, this clonotype was seen once. The chain employs TRBV6-5 and TRBJ2-3; the D is unclear. V was shortened by 2 bases and J by 0 bases, with 6 bases between the two germline ends. This CDR3 spans 14 amino acids. Germline CDR1 reads MNHEY; CDR2 reads SVGAGI. CDR3 sequence (DNA): TGTGCCAGCAGTTACGCGCCCAGCACAGATACGCAGTATTTT. Translated, it gives CASSYAPSTDTQYF.

A note on this clonotype: An end of the junction differs from the germline gene, which may be a read error. CDR3 sequence: CASSYSITEQFF. CDR3 DNA sequence: TGTGCCAGCAGTTACTCGATTACTGAGCAGTTCTTC. V is TRBV6-4 and J is TRBJ2-1, with D uncertain. The CDR3 consists of 12 residues. In germline, CDR1 is MRHNA, CDR2 SNTAGT.

The chain employs TRBV24-1 and TRBJ2-1; maybe TRBD1 (6 bases). V was trimmed by 4 bases and J by 8 bases, leaving 11 bases between them. This CDR3 contains 13 residues. Per the germline V gene, CDR1 is KGHDR and CDR2 is SFDVKD. The CDR3 region is CATSDPQGYEQFF. The DNA of the CDR3 is TGTGCCACCAGTGACCCTCAGGGGTATGAGCAGTTCTTC.

This clonotype has more than one count but fewer than ten. This chain links TRBV30 with TRBJ2-2, with D perhaps matching TRBD1 (5 bases). CDR1 GTSNPN and CDR2 SVGIG come from the germline V gene (reference sequence). This CDR3 has 13 amino acids. V gave up 2 bases and J gave up 6 bases, with 10 bases separating them. CDR3 protein: CAWSSQESGELFF. CDR3 bases: TGTGCCTGGAGTTCACAGGAATCCGGGGAGCTGTTTTTT. The full variable domain, in which reference TRBV30 and TRBJ2-2 provide the parts outside the CDR3, is SQTIHQWPATLVQPVGSPLSLECTVEGTSNPNLYWYRQAAGRGLQLLFYSVGIGQISSEVPQNLSASRPQDRQFILSSKKLLLSDSGFYLCAWSSQESGELFFGEGSRLTVL.

This chain joins TRBV10-2 and TRBJ2-1; a weak D match, TRBD1 (8 bases). There are 17 residues in the CDR3. Germline assignment: CDR1 WSHSY and CDR2 SAAADI. Trimming took off 11 bases at V and 3 bases at J, with 26 bases between the two ends. The CDR3 nucleotides read TGCGCCGTCAAGGTCAGAGGAGCGGGACAGGACTACAATGAGCAGTTCTTC. Protein sequence: CAVKVRGAGQDYNEQFF.

There are a few counts of this clonotype. The chain recombines TRBV5-1 with TRBJ1-6; no reliable D call. This CDR3 region has 14 residues. CDR1 and CDR2 from the germline V gene are SGHRS and YFSETQ. Deletions cut 3 bases from V and 6 bases from J, with 10 bases between. The CDR3 nucleotides are TGCGCCAGCAGCTCCCTAGGGTCTAATTCACCCCTCCACTTT. Residues: CASSSLGSNSPLHF.

The genes are TRBV20-1 and TRBJ2-3; D is undetermined. CDR3 size: 13 residues. CDR1 is DFQATT and CDR2 is SNEGSKA in the germline V gene (reference sequence). Trimming took 1 base from V and 2 from J, leaving 7 bases between them. The CDR3 loop is CSARATPTDTQYF. The DNA for the CDR3 is TGCAGTGCTAGAGCTACCCCCACAGATACGCAGTATTTT.

This clonotype was counted many times. Here the CDR3 reads CASSSQAVVGTGNTIYF. DNA for the CDR3: TGTGCCAGCAGCTCCCAGGCCGTCGTGGGGACTGGAAACACCATATATTTT. The chain couples TRBV9 to TRBJ1-3; no definite D call. The CDR3 runs to 17 residues. Deletions cut 4 bases from V and 2 bases from J, with 19 bases between. Germline V CDR1 and CDR2: SGDLS, YYNGEE.